The 20 T cell receptor beta chains below come from one sample, sequenced in a study of T cell responses to AZD1222 COVID-19 vaccine (dated by TCRdb to about 2021). The protocol used for the library was the immunoSEQ multiplex PCR assay. The clones in this table, taken by TCRdb from immuneACCESS, are in-frame only. Not every clone is retained; where verified, under half of the shortfall comes from an unresolved V gene, and the cause of the rest is unknown. For this sample there are more than 110,000 clones; about 93% appear just once. The top ten clones comprise under 6.5% of the sample. The intended sense of this specimen's time point label: baseline before first vaccination. The sample here was peripheral blood, taken on day 0 of AZD1222 vaccination. The receptor source for this set is an adult in good health.

The V gene is TRBV5-1, the J gene TRBJ2-2; TRBD1 is a possible D gene (6 bases). CDR3 length: 16 amino acids. CDR1 is SGHRS, CDR2 YFSETQ, per germline. V was clipped by 1 base and J by 1 base, with 11 bases between them. The chain's CDR3 is CASSLMRQENTGELFF. The CDR3, as DNA: TGCGCCAGCAGCTTGATGAGACAGGAGAACACCGGGGAGCTGTTTTTT.

The rearrangement uses TRBV30 and TRBJ2-7; tentative D call: TRBD1 (5 bases). Germline V CDR1 and CDR2: GTSNPN, SVGIG (reference sequence). This CDR3 comprises 13 residues. Trimming took 2 bases from V and 0 from J, leaving 8 bases between them. This CDR3 reads CAWSPDSSYEQYF. The CDR3, as DNA: TGTGCCTGGAGTCCAGACAGCTCCTACGAGCAGTACTTC. Together with reference TRBV30 and TRBJ2-7, the CDR3 gives the full variable domain: SQTIHQWPATLVQPVGSPLSLECTVEGTSNPNLYWYRQAAGRGLQLLFYSVGIGQISSEVPQNLSASRPQDRQFILSSKKLLLSDSGFYLCAWSPDSSYEQYFGPGTRLTVT.

This sequence joins TRBV10-1 and TRBJ2-7, with D maybe TRBD1 (6 bases). The V and J ends lost 4 bases and 7 bases respectively, with 23 bases between them. Germline V CDR1 and CDR2: WNHNN, SYGVQD (reference sequence). The CDR3 is 16 amino acids. The CDR3 DNA follows: TGCGCCAGCAGTGCGCACCGGGACATCCCTCCCAGGGAGCAGTACTTC. Protein: CASSAHRDIPPREQYF.

This clone was seen once. The chain uses TRBV27 and TRBJ2-3; no clear D gene. Trimming took 2 bases from V and 0 from J, leaving 9 bases between them. Looked up from germline, CDR1 is MNHEY and CDR2 is SMNVEV (reference sequence). The length of the CDR3 is 15 residues. CDR3 DNA sequence: TGTGCCAGCAGTTTAGCTCCACCTAGCACAGATACGCAGTATTTT. Protein sequence: CASSLAPPSTDTQYF.

The chain has TRBV6-5 and TRBJ1-1; tentatively, D is TRBD1 (5 bases). The CDR3 runs 13 residues. CDR1 and CDR2 from the germline V gene are MNHEY and SVGAGI. Trimming shortened V by 10 bases and J by 6 bases, and 18 bases separated the two germline ends. CDR3 protein: CATSYSTEPEAFF. The CDR3 DNA reads as TGTGCCACCTCATACTCGACAGAACCTGAAGCTTTCTTT.

This chain joins TRBV28 and TRBJ1-4, with TRBD1 matching 8 bases. Germline-derived CDR1 and CDR2 are MDHEN and SYDVKM. This CDR3 is 15 amino acids long. V lost 5 bases to trimming and J lost 7 bases; unmatched junction nucleotides: 9. CDR3 region: CASSTSGGRGEKLFF. For the CDR3, the DNA is TGTGCCAGCAGTACTTCAGGGGGCCGGGGTGAAAAACTGTTTTTT. Full variable domain (rest looked up from reference TRBV28 and TRBJ1-4): DVKVTQSSRYLVKRTGEKVFLECVQDMDHENMFWYRQDPGLGLRLIYFSYDVKMKEKGDIPEGYSVSREKKERFSLILESASTNQTSMYLCASSTSGGRGEKLFFGSGTQLSVL.

The J gene is TRBJ2-3, the V gene TRBV30; no clear D gene. CDR3 length: 13 amino acids. V lost 0 bases, J lost 2 bases, and 6 bases lay in between. Germline V gene lookup returns CDR1 GTSNPN and CDR2 SVGIG (reference sequence). The CDR3 DNA is TGTGCCTGGAGTGTTTTACCCACAGATACGCAGTATTTT. It specifies CAWSVLPTDTQYF.

This clone appeared a single time. The genes are TRBV5-4 and TRBJ2-5; unclear D gene. Looked up from germline, CDR1 is SGHNT and CDR2 is YYREEE (reference sequence). This CDR3 is 14 amino acids long. Trimming took off 0 bases at V and 0 bases at J, with 6 bases between the two ends. CDR3 in DNA: TGTGCCAGCAGCTTGGGACTGCACCAAGAGACCCAGTACTTC. Amino acid sequence: CASSLGLHQETQYF.

The chain couples TRBV12-3 or TRBV12-4 to TRBJ2-5; possibly TRBD2 for D (5 bases). V was pared by 6 bases and J by 5 bases, with 13 bases between. This CDR3 has 13 amino acids. DNA for the CDR3: TGTGCCAGCAGCACTACTAGAAGGGAGACCCAGTACTTC. Translation: CASSTTRRETQYF.

The chain uses TRBV3-1 (or the pseudogene TRBV3-2) and TRBJ1-3; D not certain. Germline V gene data show CDR1 as LGHDT and CDR2 as YNNKEL (reference sequence). This CDR3 is built from 18 residues. V gave up 1 base and J gave up 0 bases, with 16 bases separating them. The CDR3 sequence is CASSQAQPDPSSGNTIYF. The DNA for the CDR3 is TGTGCCAGCAGCCAAGCCCAACCGGATCCAAGCTCTGGAAACACCATATATTTT.

This sequence joins TRBV7-8 and TRBJ1-5; no clear D gene. Germline values: CDR1 SGHVS, CDR2 FQNEAQ. Between the trimmed V and J ends, which lost 3 bases and 5 bases, there was a span of 17 bases. The CDR3 sequence is 16 residues long. CDR3 amino acids: CASSFAGIEKDQPQHF. The DNA of the CDR3 is TGTGCCAGCAGCTTTGCTGGTATAGAGAAGGATCAGCCCCAGCATTTT.

CDR3 in DNA: TGCAGCGTTGAAGACCCGCACCTTCTTGAAGCTTTCTTT. Amino acid sequence: CSVEDPHLLEAFF. The V and J genes are TRBV29-1 and TRBJ1-1, with D hard to call. CDR1 and CDR2 from the germline V gene are SQVTM and ANQGSEA. This CDR3 contains 13 residues. Trimming removed 0 bases at V and 7 bases at J, with 12 bases between.

CDR3 coding DNA: TGTGCCAGCAGCTTCCCCGAGAGCTCCTACAATGAGCAGTTCTTC. Amino acids: CASSFPESSYNEQFF. V and J are TRBV7-2 and TRBJ2-1; no firm D call. Germline V CDR1 and CDR2: SGHTA, FQGNSA. The V end was cut by 3 bases, the J end by 0 bases, with 9 bases between. CDR3 length: 15 residues.

The J gene is TRBJ2-1, the V gene TRBV12-3 or TRBV12-4; D is undetermined. Deletions cut 3 bases from V and 8 bases from J, with 11 bases between. This CDR3 has 13 residues. The CDR3: CASSLIPSDEQFF. In DNA, the CDR3 is TGTGCCAGCAGTTTGATCCCCTCCGATGAGCAGTTCTTC.

The chain employs TRBV29-1 and TRBJ1-1; D not certain. Germline CDR1 reads SQVTM; CDR2 reads ANQGSEA. This CDR3 contains 11 residues. V gave up 3 bases and J gave up 8 bases, with 10 bases separating them. This CDR3 is CSVEEGSEAFF. CDR3 coding DNA: TGCAGCGTTGAGGAAGGCTCCGAAGCTTTCTTT.

The V gene is TRBV6-5, the J gene TRBJ2-5; D remains unclear. Germline-derived CDR1 and CDR2 are MNHEY and SVGAGI. The CDR3 loop spans 16 amino acids. With 0 bases removed from V and 2 bases from J, the gap between germline ends came to 13 bases. CDR3 amino acids: CASSYSWSQRQETQYF. Here the CDR3 DNA reads TGTGCCAGCAGTTACTCATGGTCGCAGCGTCAAGAGACCCAGTACTTC.

This clone has just one count. The chain links TRBV29-1 to TRBJ2-1, with D unresolved. There are 13 residues in the CDR3. Germline V gene data show CDR1 as SQVTM and CDR2 as ANQGSEA. V lost 0 bases, J lost 5 bases, and 8 bases lay in between. The CDR3 DNA reads TGCAGCGTTGAAGATGGCCGGAACAATGAGCAGTTCTTC. Amino acid sequence: CSVEDGRNNEQFF.

The genes are TRBV7-9 and TRBJ1-3; D remains ambiguous. V was cut by 0 bases and J by 4 bases, with 4 bases left in between. This CDR3 is 13 amino acids long. Germline lookup yields CDR1 SEHNR and CDR2 FQNEAQ (reference sequence). DNA for the CDR3: TGTGCCAGCAGCTTAGCTGAAGGAAACACCATATATTTT. It codes for CASSLAEGNTIYF.

This rearrangement joins TRBV19 to TRBJ1-4; D not resolved. Trimming took off 3 bases at V and 4 bases at J, with 6 bases between the two ends. The germline V gene encodes CDR1 LNHDA and CDR2 SQIVND (reference sequence). The CDR3 length is 13 residues. CDR3 residues: CASSMADNEKLFF. The CDR3 DNA reads as TGTGCCAGTAGTATGGCGGATAATGAAAAACTGTTTTTT.

The chain couples TRBV5-8 to TRBJ2-2; 8 bases map to TRBD2. The CDR3 has 16 residues. CDR1 SGHTS and CDR2 YDEGEE come from the germline V gene. V was clipped by 2 bases and J by 5 bases; unmatched bases: 8. The CDR3 coding sequence is TGTGCCAGCAGCTTCAGGTCGGCTAGCGGGACCGGGGAGCTGTTTTTT. This codes for CASSFRSASGTGELFF.